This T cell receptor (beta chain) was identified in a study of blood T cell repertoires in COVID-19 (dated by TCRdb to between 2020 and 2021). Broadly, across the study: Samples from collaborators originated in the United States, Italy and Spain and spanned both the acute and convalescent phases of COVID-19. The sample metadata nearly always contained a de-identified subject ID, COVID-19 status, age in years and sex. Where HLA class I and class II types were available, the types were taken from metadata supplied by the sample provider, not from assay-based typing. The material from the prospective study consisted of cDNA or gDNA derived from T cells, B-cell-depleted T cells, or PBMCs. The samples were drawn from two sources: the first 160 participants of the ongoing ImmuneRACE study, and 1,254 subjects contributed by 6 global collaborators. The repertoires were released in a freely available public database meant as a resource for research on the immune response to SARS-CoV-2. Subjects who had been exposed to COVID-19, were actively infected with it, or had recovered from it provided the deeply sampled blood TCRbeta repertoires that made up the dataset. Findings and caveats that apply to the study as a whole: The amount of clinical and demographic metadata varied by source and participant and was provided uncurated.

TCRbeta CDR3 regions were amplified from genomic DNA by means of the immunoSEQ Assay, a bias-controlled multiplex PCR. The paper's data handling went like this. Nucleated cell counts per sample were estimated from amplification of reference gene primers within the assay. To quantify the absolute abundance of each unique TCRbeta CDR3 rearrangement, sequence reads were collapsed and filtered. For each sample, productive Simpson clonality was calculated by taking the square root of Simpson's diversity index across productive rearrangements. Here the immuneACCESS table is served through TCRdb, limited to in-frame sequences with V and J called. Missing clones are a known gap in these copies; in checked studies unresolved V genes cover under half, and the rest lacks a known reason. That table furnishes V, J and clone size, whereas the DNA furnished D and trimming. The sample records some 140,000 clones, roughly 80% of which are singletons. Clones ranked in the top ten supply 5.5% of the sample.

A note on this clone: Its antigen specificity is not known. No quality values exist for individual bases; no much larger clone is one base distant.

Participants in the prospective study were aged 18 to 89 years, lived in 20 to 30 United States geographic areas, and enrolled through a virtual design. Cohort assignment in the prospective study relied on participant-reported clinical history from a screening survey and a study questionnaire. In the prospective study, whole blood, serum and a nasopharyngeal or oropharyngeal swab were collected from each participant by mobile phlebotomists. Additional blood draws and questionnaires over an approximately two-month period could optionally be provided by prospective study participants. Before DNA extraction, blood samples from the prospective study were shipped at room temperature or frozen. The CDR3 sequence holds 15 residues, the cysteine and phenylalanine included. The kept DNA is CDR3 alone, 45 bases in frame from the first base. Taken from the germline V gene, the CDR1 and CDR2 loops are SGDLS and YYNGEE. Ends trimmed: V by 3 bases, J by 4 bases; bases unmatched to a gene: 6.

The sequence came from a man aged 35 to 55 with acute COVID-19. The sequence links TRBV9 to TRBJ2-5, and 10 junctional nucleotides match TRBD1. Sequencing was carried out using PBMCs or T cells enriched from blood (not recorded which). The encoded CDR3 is CASSGTGGDGETQYF. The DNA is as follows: TGTGCCAGCAGCGGGACAGGGGGTGATGGAGAGACCCAGTACTTC.